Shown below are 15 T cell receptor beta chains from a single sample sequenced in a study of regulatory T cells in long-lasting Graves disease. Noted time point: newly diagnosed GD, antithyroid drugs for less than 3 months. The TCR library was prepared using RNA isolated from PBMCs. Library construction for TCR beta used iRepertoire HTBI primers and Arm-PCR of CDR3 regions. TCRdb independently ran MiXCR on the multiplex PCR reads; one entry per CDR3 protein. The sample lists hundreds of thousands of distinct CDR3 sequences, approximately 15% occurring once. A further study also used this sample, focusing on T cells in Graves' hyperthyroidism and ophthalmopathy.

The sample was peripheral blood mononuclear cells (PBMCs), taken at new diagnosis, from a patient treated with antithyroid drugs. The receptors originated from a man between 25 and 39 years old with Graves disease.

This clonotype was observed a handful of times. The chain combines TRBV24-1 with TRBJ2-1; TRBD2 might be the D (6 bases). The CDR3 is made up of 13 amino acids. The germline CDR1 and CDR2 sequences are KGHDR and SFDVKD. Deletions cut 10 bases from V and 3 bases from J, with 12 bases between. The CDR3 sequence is CATSLGGYNEQFF. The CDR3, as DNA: TGTGCCACGAGCCTGGGGGGCTACAATGAGCAGTTCTTC.

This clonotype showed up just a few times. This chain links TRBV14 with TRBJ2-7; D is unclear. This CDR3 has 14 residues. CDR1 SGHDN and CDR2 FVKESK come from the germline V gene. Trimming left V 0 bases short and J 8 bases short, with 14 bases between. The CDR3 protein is CASSQEVWESQQYF. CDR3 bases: TGTGCCAGCAGCCAAGAAGTATGGGAAAGTCAGCAGTACTTC.

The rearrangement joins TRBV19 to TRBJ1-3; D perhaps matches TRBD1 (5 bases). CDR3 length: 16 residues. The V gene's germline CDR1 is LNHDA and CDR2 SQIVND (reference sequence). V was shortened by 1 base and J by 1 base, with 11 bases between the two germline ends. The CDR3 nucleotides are TGTGCCAGTAGTATAGCAGGGACGGGGTCTGGAAACACCATATATTTT. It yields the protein CASSIAGTGSGNTIYF.

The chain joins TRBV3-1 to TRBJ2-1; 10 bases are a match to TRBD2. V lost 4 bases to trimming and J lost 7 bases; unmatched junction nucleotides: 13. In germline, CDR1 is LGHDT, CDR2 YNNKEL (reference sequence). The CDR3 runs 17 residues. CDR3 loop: CASSLDPLAGERNEQFF. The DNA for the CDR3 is TGTGCCAGCAGCCTCGATCCTCTAGCGGGAGAAAGAAATGAGCAGTTCTTC.

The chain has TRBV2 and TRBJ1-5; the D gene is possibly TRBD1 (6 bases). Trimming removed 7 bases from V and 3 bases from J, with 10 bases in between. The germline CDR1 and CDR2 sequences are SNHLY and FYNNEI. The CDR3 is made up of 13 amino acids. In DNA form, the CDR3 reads TGTGCCAGCAACAGGGAAGTCAATCAGCCCCAGCATTTT. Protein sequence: CASNREVNQPQHF.

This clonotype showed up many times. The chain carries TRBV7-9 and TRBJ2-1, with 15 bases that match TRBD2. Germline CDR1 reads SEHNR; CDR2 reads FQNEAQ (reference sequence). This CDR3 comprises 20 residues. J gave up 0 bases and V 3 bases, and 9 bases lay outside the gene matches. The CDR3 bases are TGTGCCAGCAGCTTCCTCCCCGGGACTAGCGGGAGGTCCTCCTACAATGAGCAGTTCTTC. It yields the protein CASSFLPGTSGRSSYNEQFF.

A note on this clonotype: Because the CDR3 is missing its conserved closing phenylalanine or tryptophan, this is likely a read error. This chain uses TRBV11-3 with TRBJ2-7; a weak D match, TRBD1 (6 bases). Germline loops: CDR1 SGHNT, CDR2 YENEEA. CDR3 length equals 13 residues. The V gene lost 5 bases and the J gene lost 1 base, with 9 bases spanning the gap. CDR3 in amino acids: CASSEDRSYEQYL. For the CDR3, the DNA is TGTGCCAGCAGCGAGGACAGATCCTACGAGCAGTACCTC.

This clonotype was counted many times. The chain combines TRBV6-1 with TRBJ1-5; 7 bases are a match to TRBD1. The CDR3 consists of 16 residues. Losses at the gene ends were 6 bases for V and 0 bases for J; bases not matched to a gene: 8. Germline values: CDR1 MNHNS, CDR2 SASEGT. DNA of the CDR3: TGTGCCAGCAGCCCGACAGGGATTTATAGCAATCAGCCCCAGCATTTT. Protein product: CASSPTGIYSNQPQHF.

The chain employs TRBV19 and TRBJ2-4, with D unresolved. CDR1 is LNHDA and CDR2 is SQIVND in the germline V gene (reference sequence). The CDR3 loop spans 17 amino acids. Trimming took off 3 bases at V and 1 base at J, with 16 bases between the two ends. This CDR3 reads CASSIGVEEWAKNIQYF. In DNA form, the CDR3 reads TGTGCCAGTAGTATTGGTGTCGAGGAGTGGGCCAAAAACATTCAGTACTTC.

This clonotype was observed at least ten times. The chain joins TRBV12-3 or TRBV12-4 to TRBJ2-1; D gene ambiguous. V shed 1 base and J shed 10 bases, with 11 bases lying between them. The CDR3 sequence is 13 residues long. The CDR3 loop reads CASSLDLVSEQFF. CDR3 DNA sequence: TGTGCCAGCAGTTTAGATTTGGTGTCAGAGCAGTTCTTC.

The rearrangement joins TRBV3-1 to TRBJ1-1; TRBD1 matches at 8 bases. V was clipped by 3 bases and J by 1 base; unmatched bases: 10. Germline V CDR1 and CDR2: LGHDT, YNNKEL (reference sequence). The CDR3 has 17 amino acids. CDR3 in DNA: TGTGCCAGCAGCCACAGGACAGGGCGAGGGTGGAACACTGAAGCTTTCTTT. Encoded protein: CASSHRTGRGWNTEAFF.

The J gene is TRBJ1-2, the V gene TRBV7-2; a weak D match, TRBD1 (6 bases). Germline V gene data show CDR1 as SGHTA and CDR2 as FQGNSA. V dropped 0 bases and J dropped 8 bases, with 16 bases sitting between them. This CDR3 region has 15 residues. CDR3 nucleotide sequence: TGTGCCAGCAGCTTAGCCCCGGCAGGGGTTGAAGGCTACACCTTC. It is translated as CASSLAPAGVEGYTF.

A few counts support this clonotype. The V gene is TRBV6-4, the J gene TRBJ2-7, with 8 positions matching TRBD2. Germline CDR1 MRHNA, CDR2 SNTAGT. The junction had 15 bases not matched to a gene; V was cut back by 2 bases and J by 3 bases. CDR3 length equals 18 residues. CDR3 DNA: TGTGCCAGCAGTGACCCACTGACTAGATTGACTAGCGTCTACGAGCAGTACTTC. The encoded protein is CASSDPLTRLTSVYEQYF.

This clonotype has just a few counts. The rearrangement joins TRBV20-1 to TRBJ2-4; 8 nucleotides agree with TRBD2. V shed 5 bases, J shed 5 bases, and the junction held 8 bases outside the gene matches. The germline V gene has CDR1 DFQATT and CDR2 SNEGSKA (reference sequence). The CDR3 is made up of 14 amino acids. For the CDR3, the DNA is TGCAGTGCTTCAGGCGGGCGGGGGGAAAACATTCAGTACTTC. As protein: CSASGGRGENIQYF.

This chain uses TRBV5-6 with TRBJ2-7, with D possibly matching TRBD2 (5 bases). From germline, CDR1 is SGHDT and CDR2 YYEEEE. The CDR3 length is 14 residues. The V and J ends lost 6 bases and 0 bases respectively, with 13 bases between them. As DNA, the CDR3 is TGTGCCAGCACCCTCGGACTCAGCTCCTACGAGCAGTACTTC. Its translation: CASTLGLSSYEQYF.